This T cell receptor (beta chain) was sequenced for a study of blood T cell repertoires in COVID-19. From germline, CDR1 is SGHNT and CDR2 YENEEA. The length of the CDR3 is 15 residues. Unmatched junction bases numbered 5, after V lost 5 bases and J lost 4 bases. Produced via immunoSEQ multiplex PCR; TCRdb's table is partial and in-frame only. Seen here are approximately 66,000 clones, 85% to 90% observed once, and the top ten hold more than 6.5%. The material sequenced was peripheral blood. This chain connects TRBV11-3 to TRBJ1-4; 9 nucleotides agree with TRBD1. The source is a man aged 50 to 59 with active COVID-19. This CDR3 reads CASSPGTGINEKLFF. Here the CDR3 DNA reads TGTGCCAGCAGCCCGGGGACAGGGATTAATGAAAAACTGTTTTTT.